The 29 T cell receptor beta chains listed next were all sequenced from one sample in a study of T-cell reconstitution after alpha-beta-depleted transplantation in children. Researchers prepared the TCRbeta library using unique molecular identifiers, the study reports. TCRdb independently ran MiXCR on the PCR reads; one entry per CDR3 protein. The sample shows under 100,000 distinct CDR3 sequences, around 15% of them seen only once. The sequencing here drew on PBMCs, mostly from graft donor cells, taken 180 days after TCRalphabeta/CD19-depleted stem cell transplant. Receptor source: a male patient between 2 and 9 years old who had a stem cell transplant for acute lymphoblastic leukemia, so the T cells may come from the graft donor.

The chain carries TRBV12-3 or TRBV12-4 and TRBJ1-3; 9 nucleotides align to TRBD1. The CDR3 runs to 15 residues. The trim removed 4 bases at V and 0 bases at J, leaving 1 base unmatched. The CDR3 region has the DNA TGTGCCAGCAGTTGGGGACAGGGCTCTGGAAACACCATATATTTT. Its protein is CASSWGQGSGNTIYF.

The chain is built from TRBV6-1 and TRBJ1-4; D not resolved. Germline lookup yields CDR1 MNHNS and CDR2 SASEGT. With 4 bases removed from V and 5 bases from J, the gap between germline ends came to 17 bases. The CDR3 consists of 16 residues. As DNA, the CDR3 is TGTGCCAGCAGTGCCCCACAGCCCTTCGGCAATGAAAAACTGTTTTTT. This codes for CASSAPQPFGNEKLFF.

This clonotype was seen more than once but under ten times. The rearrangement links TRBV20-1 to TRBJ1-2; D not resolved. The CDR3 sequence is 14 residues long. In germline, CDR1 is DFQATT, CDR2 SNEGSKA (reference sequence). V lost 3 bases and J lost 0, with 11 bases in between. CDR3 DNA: TGCAGTGCTAGGACTGACACATCTAACTATGGCTACACCTTC. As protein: CSARTDTSNYGYTF.

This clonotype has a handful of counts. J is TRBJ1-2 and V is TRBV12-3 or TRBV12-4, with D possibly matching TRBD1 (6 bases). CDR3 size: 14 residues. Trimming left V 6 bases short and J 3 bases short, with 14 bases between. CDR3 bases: TGTGCCAGCAGGCCACTCAGGGGAGACTATGGCTACACCTTC. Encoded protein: CASRPLRGDYGYTF.

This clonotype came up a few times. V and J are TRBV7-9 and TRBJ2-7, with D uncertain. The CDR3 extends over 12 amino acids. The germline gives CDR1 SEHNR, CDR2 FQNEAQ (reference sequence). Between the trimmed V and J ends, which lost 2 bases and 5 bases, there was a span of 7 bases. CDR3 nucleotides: TGTGCCAGCAGCTTAATACCCGACGAGCAGTACTTC. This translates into CASSLIPDEQYF.

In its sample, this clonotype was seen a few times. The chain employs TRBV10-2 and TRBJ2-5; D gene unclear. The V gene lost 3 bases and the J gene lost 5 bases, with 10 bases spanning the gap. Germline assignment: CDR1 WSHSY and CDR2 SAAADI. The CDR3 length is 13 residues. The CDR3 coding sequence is TGCGCCAGCAGTGACAGTGCGGTGGAGACCCAGTACTTC. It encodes CASSDSAVETQYF.

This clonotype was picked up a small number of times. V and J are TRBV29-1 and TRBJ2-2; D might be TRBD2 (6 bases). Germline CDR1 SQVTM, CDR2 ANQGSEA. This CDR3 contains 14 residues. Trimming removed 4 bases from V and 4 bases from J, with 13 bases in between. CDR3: CSVASGTSTGELFF. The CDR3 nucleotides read TGCAGCGTTGCATCCGGGACTTCCACCGGGGAGCTGTTTTTT.

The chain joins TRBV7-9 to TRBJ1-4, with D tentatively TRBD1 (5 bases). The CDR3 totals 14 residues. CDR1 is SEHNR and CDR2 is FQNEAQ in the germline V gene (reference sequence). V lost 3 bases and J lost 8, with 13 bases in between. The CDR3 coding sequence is TGTGCCAGCAGCTTTGAGGGGCGCCAAGAAAAACTGTTTTTT. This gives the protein CASSFEGRQEKLFF.

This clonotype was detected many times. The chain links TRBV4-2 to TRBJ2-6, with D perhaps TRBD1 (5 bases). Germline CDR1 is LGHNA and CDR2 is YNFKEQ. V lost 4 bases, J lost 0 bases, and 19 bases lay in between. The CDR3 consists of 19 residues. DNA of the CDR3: TGTGCCAGCAGCCCCCAGGGCCGAGACGGTAGCTCTGGGGCCAACGTCCTGACTTTC. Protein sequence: CASSPQGRDGSSGANVLTF.

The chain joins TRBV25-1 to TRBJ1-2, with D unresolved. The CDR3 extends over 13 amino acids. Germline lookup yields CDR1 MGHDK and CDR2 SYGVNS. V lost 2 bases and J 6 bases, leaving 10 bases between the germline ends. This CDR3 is CASSEPWADGYTF. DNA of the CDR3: TGTGCCAGCAGTGAACCGTGGGCCGATGGCTACACCTTC.

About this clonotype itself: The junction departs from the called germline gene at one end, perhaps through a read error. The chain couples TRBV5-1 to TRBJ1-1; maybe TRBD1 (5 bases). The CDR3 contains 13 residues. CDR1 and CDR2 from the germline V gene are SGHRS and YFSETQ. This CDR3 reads CACSPRGYTEAFF. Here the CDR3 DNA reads TGCGCCTGCAGCCCCCGGGGGTACACTGAAGCTTTCTTT.

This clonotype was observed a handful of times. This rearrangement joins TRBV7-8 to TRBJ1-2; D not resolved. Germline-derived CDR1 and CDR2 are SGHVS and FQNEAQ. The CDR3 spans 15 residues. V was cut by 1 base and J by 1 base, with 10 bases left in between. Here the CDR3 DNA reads TGTGCCAGCAGCTTAGAAGTGCGAAATAACTATGGCTACACCTTC. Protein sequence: CASSLEVRNNYGYTF.

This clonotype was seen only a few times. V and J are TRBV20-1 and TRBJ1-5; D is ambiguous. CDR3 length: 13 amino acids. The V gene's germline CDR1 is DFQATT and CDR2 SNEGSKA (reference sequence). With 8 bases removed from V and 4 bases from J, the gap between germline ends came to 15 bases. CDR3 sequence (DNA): TGCAGTCCCGGTGTGTTTTCAAATCAGCCCCAGCATTTT. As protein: CSPGVFSNQPQHF.

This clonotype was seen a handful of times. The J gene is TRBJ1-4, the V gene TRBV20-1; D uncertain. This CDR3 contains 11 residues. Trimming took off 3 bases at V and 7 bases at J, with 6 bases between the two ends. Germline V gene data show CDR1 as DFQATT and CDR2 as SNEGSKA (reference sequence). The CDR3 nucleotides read TGCAGTGCTAGGGGAAGTGAAAAACTGTTTTTT. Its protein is CSARGSEKLFF.

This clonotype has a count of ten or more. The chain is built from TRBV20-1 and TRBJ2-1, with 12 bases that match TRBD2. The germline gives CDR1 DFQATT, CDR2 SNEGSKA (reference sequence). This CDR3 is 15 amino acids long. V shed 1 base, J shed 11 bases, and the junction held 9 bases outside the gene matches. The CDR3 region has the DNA TGCAGTGCTAGAGGGCTAGCGGGGGGGGTCCAGCAGCAGTTCTTC. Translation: CSARGLAGGVQQQFF.

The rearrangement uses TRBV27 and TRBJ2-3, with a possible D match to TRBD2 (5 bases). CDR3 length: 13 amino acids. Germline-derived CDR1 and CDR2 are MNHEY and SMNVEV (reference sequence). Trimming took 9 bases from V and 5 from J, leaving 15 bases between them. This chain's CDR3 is CASRSSARDTQYF. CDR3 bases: TGTGCCAGTCGGAGTAGCGCGAGAGATACGCAGTATTTT.

CDR3 sequence reads: CASSPGLAQGDTQYF. The CDR3 DNA is TGCGCCAGCAGCCCGGGACTAGCCCAGGGAGATACGCAGTATTTT. The chain is built from TRBV4-1 and TRBJ2-3; TRBD2 agrees at 9 bases. V lost 4 bases to trimming and J lost 5 bases; unmatched junction nucleotides: 7. Germline lookup yields CDR1 MGHRA and CDR2 YSYEKL. The length of the CDR3 is 15 residues.

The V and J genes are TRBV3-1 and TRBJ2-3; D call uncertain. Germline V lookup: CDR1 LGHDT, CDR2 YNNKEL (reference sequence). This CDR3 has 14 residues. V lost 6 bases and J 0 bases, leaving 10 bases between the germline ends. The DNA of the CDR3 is TGTGCCAGCAGGACACTATCTAGCACAGATACGCAGTATTTT. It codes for CASRTLSSTDTQYF.

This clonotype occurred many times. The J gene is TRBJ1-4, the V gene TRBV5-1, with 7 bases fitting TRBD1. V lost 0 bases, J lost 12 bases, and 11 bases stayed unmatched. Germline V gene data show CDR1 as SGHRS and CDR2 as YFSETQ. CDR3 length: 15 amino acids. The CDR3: CASSLAEGAGIELFF. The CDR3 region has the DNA TGCGCCAGCAGCTTGGCCGAGGGGGCCGGAATAGAACTGTTTTTT.

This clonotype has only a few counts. CDR3 sequence: CASSQGVYEQYF. The CDR3 DNA reads as TGTGCCAGCAGCCAAGGAGTCTACGAGCAGTACTTC. V is TRBV3-1 and J is TRBJ2-7, with D uncertain. The germline V gene has CDR1 LGHDT and CDR2 YNNKEL (reference sequence). V was clipped by 1 base and J by 3 bases, with 4 bases between them. This CDR3 spans 12 amino acids.

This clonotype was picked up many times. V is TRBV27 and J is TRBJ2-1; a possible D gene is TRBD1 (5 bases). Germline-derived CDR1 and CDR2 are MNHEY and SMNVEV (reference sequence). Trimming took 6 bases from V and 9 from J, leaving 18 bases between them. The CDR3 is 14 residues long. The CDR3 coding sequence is TGTGCCAGCAGCTTGACAGTGCCCGGATCTGAGCAGTTCTTC. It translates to CASSLTVPGSEQFF.

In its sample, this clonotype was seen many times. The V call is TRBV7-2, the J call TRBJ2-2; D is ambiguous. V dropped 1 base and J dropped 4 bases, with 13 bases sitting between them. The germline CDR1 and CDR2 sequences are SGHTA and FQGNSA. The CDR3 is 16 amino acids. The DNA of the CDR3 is TGTGCCAGCAGCTTAGGTCCCCCTAACCTCACCGGGGAGCTGTTTTTT. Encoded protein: CASSLGPPNLTGELFF.

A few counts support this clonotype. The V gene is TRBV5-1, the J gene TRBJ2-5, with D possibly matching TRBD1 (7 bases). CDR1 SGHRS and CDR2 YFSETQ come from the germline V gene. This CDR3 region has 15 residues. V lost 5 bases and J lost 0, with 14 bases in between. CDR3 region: CASREGATYQETQYF. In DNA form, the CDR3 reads TGCGCCAGCAGGGAGGGGGCGACCTACCAAGAGACCCAGTACTTC.

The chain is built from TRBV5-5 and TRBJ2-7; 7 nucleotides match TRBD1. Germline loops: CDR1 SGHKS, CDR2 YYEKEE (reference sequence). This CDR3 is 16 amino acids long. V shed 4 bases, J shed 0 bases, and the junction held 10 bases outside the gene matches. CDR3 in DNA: TGTGCCAGCAGCCAAGGGGGCGCGGTGAGCTCCTACGAGCAGTACTTC. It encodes CASSQGGAVSSYEQYF.

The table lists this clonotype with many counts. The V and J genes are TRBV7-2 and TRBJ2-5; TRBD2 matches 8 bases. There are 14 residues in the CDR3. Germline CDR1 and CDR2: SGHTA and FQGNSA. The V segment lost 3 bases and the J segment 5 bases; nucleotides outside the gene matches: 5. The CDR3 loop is CASSFIPGGETQYF. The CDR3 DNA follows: TGTGCCAGCAGCTTCATACCGGGGGGGGAGACCCAGTACTTC.

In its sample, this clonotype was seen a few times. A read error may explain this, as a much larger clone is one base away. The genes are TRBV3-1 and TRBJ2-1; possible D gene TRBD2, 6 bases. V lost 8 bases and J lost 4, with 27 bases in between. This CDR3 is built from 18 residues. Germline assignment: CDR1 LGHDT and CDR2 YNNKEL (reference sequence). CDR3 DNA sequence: TGTGCCAGCTGTTTACCTCTTGGGCTAGCGAGTTCGTACAATGAGCAGTTCTTC. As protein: CASCLPLGLASSYNEQFF.

CDR3 amino acids: CASSTWDRAADTQYF. DNA of the CDR3: TGTGCCAGCAGCACCTGGGATCGGGCGGCGGACACCCAGTACTTC. This chain connects TRBV11-2 to TRBJ2-5; unclear D gene. Trimming cost V 5 bases and J 8 bases, with 21 bases left between them. CDR3 length: 15 residues. Germline CDR1 SGHAT, CDR2 FQNNGV.

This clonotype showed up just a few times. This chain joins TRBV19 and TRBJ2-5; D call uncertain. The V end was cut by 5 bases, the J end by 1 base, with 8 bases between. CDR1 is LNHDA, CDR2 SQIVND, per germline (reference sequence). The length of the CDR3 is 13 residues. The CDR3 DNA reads TGTGCCAGTAGTGTGACAACCCAAGAGACCCAGTACTTC. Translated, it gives CASSVTTQETQYF.

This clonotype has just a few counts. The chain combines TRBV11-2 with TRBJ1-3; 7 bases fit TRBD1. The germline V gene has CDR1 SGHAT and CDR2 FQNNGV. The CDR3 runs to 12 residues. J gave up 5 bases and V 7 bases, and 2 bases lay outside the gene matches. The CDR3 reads CASTGQRNTIYF. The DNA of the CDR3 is TGTGCCAGCACGGGACAGCGAAACACCATATATTTT. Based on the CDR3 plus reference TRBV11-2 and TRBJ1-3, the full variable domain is EAGVAQSPRYKIIEKRQSVAFWCNPISGHATLYWYQQILGQGPKLLIQFQNNGVVDDSQLPKDRFSAERLKGVDSTLKIQPAKLEDSAVYLCASTGQRNTIYFGEGSWLTVV.